One TCR beta chain is described in this entry. Antigen unknown. Mismatch with germline at one junction end may stem from a read error. 60 Vbeta and 13 Jbeta primers were used in PCR. The protocol was immunoSEQ multiplex PCR, while the TCRdb copy is restricted to in-frame clones and leaves out a portion. The sample contains under 200,000 clones, about 77% of which appear only once. This sample stems from a study of cytomegalovirus exposure and HLA in healthy donors. Broader study findings: A prior analysis recorded that most TCR beta V segments were productive about 87% or about 30% of the time.

The sample comprised PBMCs. This TCR derives from a man aged 25-45 years in good health and CMV-seronegative.

CDR3 DNA: TGTGCTAGCAGCCCTGGGACAGGGGGAGCGGAGACCCAGTACTTC. Translated, it gives CASSPGTGGAETQYF. The V call is TRBV7-7, the J call TRBJ2-5, with TRBD1 identical over 11 bases. This CDR3 region has 15 residues. CDR1 and CDR2 (germline): SSHAT, FNYEAQ (reference sequence).